The rows below give T cell receptor beta chains drawn from one sample of a study of immune cell composition in non-small cell lung cancer. TCRdb's copy holds only in-frame clones and misses some; the assay was immunoSEQ multiplex PCR. The sample records a few thousand clones, roughly 72% being singletons. Sequencing was performed on non-adjacent lung tissue. All receptors derive from a human donor with non-small cell lung cancer. Each CDR3 is given with its conserved first and last residue. Fields, in order: clone size, D gene, J gene, V gene, CDR3 DNA, CDR3 protein. D genes are given only for firm matches. Size is stated for part of the rows, as once, few or many counts, or as a class when the clone is expanded.

clone size: -; D gene: -; J gene: TRBJ1-3; V gene: TRBV19; CDR3 DNA: TGTGCCAGTAGCGCACAGGGTACCTCTGGAAACACCATATATTTT; CDR3 protein: CASSAQGTSGNTIYF
clone size: -; D gene: -; J gene: TRBJ1-3; V gene: TRBV18; CDR3 DNA: TGTGCCAGCTCACCCACTTCGGTTCTTTCTGGAAACACCATATATTTT; CDR3 protein: CASSPTSVLSGNTIYF
clone size: -; D gene: -; J gene: TRBJ2-3; V gene: TRBV6-5; CDR3 DNA: TGTGCCAGCAGTTACGGGCCGATCCTCACAGATACGCAGTATTTT; CDR3 protein: CASSYGPILTDTQYF
clone size: -; D gene: TRBD1; J gene: TRBJ1-6; V gene: TRBV6-5; CDR3 DNA: TGTGCCAGCAGTTACCGGACAGGGCCTAGTTCACCCCTCCACTTT; CDR3 protein: CASSYRTGPSSPLHF
clone size: -; D gene: TRBD2; J gene: TRBJ2-1; V gene: TRBV19; CDR3 DNA: TGTGCCAGTAGAAGGCAGGGTACTAGCGGGCCCTACAATGAGCAGTTCTTC; CDR3 protein: CASRRQGTSGPYNEQFF
clone size: -; D gene: TRBD2; J gene: TRBJ2-5; V gene: TRBV9; CDR3 DNA: TGTGCCAGCAGCGTCTTGGGACTAGCGGAGCAAGAGACCCAGTACTTC; CDR3 protein: CASSVLGLAEQETQYF
clone size: -; D gene: -; J gene: TRBJ1-4; V gene: TRBV6-1; CDR3 DNA: TGTGCCAGCAGTGGACTGATGACAGTGACTAATGAAAAACTGTTTTTT; CDR3 protein: CASSGLMTVTNEKLFF
clone size: -; D gene: -; J gene: TRBJ1-1; V gene: TRBV18; CDR3 DNA: TGTGCCAGCTCACGGACGGGGGAGAGAGCTGAAGCTTTCTTT; CDR3 protein: CASSRTGERAEAFF
clone size: few; D gene: TRBD1; J gene: TRBJ2-2; V gene: TRBV6-5; CDR3 DNA: TGTGCCAGCAGTTACTCTACAGGGGGCGGCGGGGAGCTGTTTTTT; CDR3 protein: CASSYSTGGGGELFF
clone size: -; D gene: TRBD2; J gene: TRBJ2-1; V gene: TRBV7-2; CDR3 DNA: TGTGCCAGCAGCCCAACTAGCGGGGCCTTCAATGAGCAGTTCTTC; CDR3 protein: CASSPTSGAFNEQFF
clone size: few; D gene: -; J gene: TRBJ2-3; V gene: TRBV19; CDR3 DNA: TGTGCCAGTAGTCTGGGGGACTTAGATACGCAGTATTTT; CDR3 protein: CASSLGDLDTQYF
clone size: -; D gene: TRBD1; J gene: TRBJ1-2; V gene: TRBV28; CDR3 DNA: TGTGCCAGCAGTCCCATTGAGGGGGCGCGTAAAGGCTACACCTTC; CDR3 protein: CASSPIEGARKGYTF
clone size: -; D gene: TRBD2; J gene: TRBJ2-7; V gene: TRBV15; CDR3 DNA: TGTGCCACCAGCAGAGATCCCATCTCCGGGACTAGCCATCACGAGCAGTACTTC; CDR3 protein: CATSRDPISGTSHHEQYF
clone size: few; D gene: -; J gene: TRBJ2-3; V gene: TRBV7-9; CDR3 DNA: TGTGCCAGCAGATCGACGGGAGATACGCAGTATTTT; CDR3 protein: CASRSTGDTQYF
clone size: -; D gene: -; J gene: TRBJ1-2; V gene: TRBV11-2; CDR3 DNA: TGTGCCAGCAGCTTCGTGGGGCAGGGTGGTTATGGCTACACCTTC; CDR3 protein: CASSFVGQGGYGYTF
clone size: -; D gene: -; J gene: TRBJ1-4; V gene: TRBV6-1; CDR3 DNA: TGTGCCAGCAGTGAAGGGAGGGGGGGGCGCCACGAAAAACTGTTTTTT; CDR3 protein: CASSEGRGGRHEKLFF
clone size: -; D gene: TRBD1; J gene: TRBJ1-5; V gene: TRBV29-1; CDR3 DNA: TGCAGCGCTAGAGACGGGACAGGCAATCAGCCCCAGCATTTT; CDR3 protein: CSARDGTGNQPQHF
clone size: -; D gene: -; J gene: TRBJ2-7; V gene: TRBV5-1; CDR3 DNA: TGCGCCAGCAGCTTGGACAGGGTAATCCACGAGCAGTACTTC; CDR3 protein: CASSLDRVIHEQYF
clone size: few; D gene: TRBD1; J gene: TRBJ2-2; V gene: TRBV5-6; CDR3 DNA: TGTGCCAGCTGGCTGTGGGGACAGTTGAACACCGGGGAGCTGTTTTTT; CDR3 protein: CASWLWGQLNTGELFF
clone size: -; D gene: -; J gene: TRBJ1-1; V gene: TRBV6-6; CDR3 DNA: TGTGCCAGCAGTTTCAGGAACCCCAACACTGAAGCTTTCTTT; CDR3 protein: CASSFRNPNTEAFF
clone size: -; D gene: -; J gene: TRBJ1-3; V gene: TRBV19; CDR3 DNA: TGTGCCAGTAGGACGGGACACTACTCTGGAAACACCATATATTTT; CDR3 protein: CASRTGHYSGNTIYF
clone size: -; D gene: -; J gene: TRBJ1-5; V gene: TRBV5-6; CDR3 DNA: TGTGCCAGCAGCCCCGGCGGGGTCAATCAGCCCCAGCATTTT; CDR3 protein: CASSPGGVNQPQHF
clone size: -; D gene: -; J gene: TRBJ1-4; V gene: TRBV28; CDR3 DNA: TGTGCCAGCAGGCCAGGGGAGTTGGGTGAAAAACTGTTTTTT; CDR3 protein: CASRPGELGEKLFF
clone size: medium-sized; D gene: TRBD1; J gene: TRBJ2-7; V gene: TRBV28; CDR3 DNA: TGTGCCACCAGGATGCGGACAGGGACCACCTACGAGCAGTACTTC; CDR3 protein: CATRMRTGTTYEQYF
clone size: -; D gene: -; J gene: TRBJ1-1; V gene: TRBV2; CDR3 DNA: TGTGCCAGCAGTAAGGAGGGGGGGGGTGGAAACACTGAAGCTTTCTTT; CDR3 protein: CASSKEGGGGNTEAFF
clone size: -; D gene: TRBD1; J gene: TRBJ1-2; V gene: TRBV15; CDR3 DNA: TGTGCCACCAGCCCGGACAGGGACTATGGCTACACCTTC; CDR3 protein: CATSPDRDYGYTF
clone size: -; D gene: -; J gene: TRBJ1-1; V gene: TRBV6-5; CDR3 DNA: TGTGCCAGCACCCAGGGGACTGAAGCTTTCTTT; CDR3 protein: CASTQGTEAFF